This is a list of T cell receptor beta chains from one sample in a study of T cell changes during pregnancy in multiple sclerosis. Produced via immunoSEQ multiplex PCR; TCRdb's table is partial and in-frame only. The sample has about 28,000 clones; around nine tenths are singletons. The starting material was CD4+ T cells from peripheral blood mononuclear cells, obtained in the first trimester of pregnancy. The receptors shown here come from a female donor in good health, enrolled as a control in a pregnancy study. Both conserved end residues are part of each CDR3. The D gene is left open where the match is weak. The size field is filled for only some rows; it gives once, few, many or a size class.

NA	TRBJ2-1	TRBV11-3	NA	15	TGTGCCAGCAGCCCGAGAGGGGGGGGTGGGGATGAGCAGTTCTTC	CASSPRGGGGDEQFF
once	TRBJ1-6	TRBV27	TRBD1	16	TGTGCCAGCAGTTCGACAGGGCCCCCGGGGAATTCACCCCTCCACTTT	CASSSTGPPGNSPLHF
NA	TRBJ1-5	TRBV4-3	TRBD1	16	TGCGCCAGCAGCCAAGATACTTCCCAGGGGGGACAGCCCCAGCATTTT	CASSQDTSQGGQPQHF
NA	TRBJ1-3	TRBV4-2	NA	17	TGTGCCAGCAGCCAAGATTGGGGACTGAGCTCTGGAAACACCATATATTTT	CASSQDWGLSSGNTIYF
NA	TRBJ1-4	TRBV7-9	NA	17	TGTGCCAGCAGCTTAGGCCGCTTCGCAGGGAAAAATGAAAAACTGTTTTTT	CASSLGRFAGKNEKLFF
NA	TRBJ1-3	TRBV6-1	NA	14	TGTGCCAGCAGTGTGGCAGCGCCTGGAAACACCATATATTTT	CASSVAAPGNTIYF
NA	TRBJ2-5	TRBV19	NA	12	TGTGCCACACGGCAGGCGGGAGAGACCCAGTACTTC	CATRQAGETQYF
NA	TRBJ2-3	TRBV7-3	NA	14	TGTGCCAGCAGCTCAAGTGGGGGCGCAGATACGCAGTATTTT	CASSSSGGADTQYF
NA	TRBJ2-3	TRBV5-1	TRBD2	15	TGCGCCAGCAGCTTAGGGCCTAGCGGGGGGGTGCCGCAGTATTTT	CASSLGPSGGVPQYF
NA	TRBJ2-1	TRBV18	NA	14	TGTGCCAGCTCACCCGACAGGACCAACAATGAGCAGTTCTTC	CASSPDRTNNEQFF
NA	TRBJ1-1	TRBV29-1	NA	14	TGCAGCGTTGAAGTTCCCAAGAGGAACACTGAAGCTTTCTTT	CSVEVPKRNTEAFF
NA	TRBJ2-2	TRBV5-4	NA	15	TGTGCCAGCAGCTGGGGCAGTTCGAACACCGGGGAGCTGTTTTTT	CASSWGSSNTGELFF
NA	TRBJ2-1	TRBV6-4	TRBD2	17	TGTGCCAGCAGTGAGGGAGCGGGAGTGGGTTCCTACAATGAGCAGTTCTTC	CASSEGAGVGSYNEQFF
NA	TRBJ1-5	TRBV29-1	TRBD1	13	TGCAGCGTAGGACAGGGGGGCAATCAGCCCCAGCATTTT	CSVGQGGNQPQHF
NA	TRBJ1-4	TRBV28	NA	13	TGTGCCACTTCGAGGGAGGGGATGGAAAAACTGTTTTTT	CATSREGMEKLFF
NA	TRBJ1-4	TRBV11-1	TRBD1	14	TGTGCCAGCAGCAACAGGGGGCTTACTGAAAAACTGTTTTTT	CASSNRGLTEKLFF
NA	TRBJ2-2	TRBV7-3	TRBD1	14	TGTGCCACCCGGACAGGCCCGAACACCGGGGAGCTGTTTTTT	CATRTGPNTGELFF
NA	TRBJ1-3	TRBV28	NA	14	TGTGCCAGCAGCCCAGGGGTCGTGAGAAACACCATATATTTT	CASSPGVVRNTIYF
once	TRBJ2-3	TRBV20-1	NA	11	TGCAGTGCTAGCTTTATAGATACGCAGTATTTT	CSASFIDTQYF
NA	TRBJ2-5	TRBV7-9	TRBD2	14	TGTGCCAGCAGCTATAGCGGGAGGGGACAGACCCAGTACTTC	CASSYSGRGQTQYF
NA	TRBJ2-3	TRBV28	TRBD2	16	TGTGCCAGCACCCCGGGACTAGCGGGAAGGACAGATACGCAGTATTTT	CASTPGLAGRTDTQYF
NA	TRBJ1-6	TRBV7-9	NA	16	TGTGCCAGCAGCTCTTCTAATATGAGGGTTAATTCACCCCTCCACTTT	CASSSSNMRVNSPLHF
NA	TRBJ2-7	TRBV5-1	NA	14	TGCGCCAGCAGCTGGGGAGAGAGGGGGTACGAGCAGTACTTC	CASSWGERGYEQYF
NA	TRBJ2-1	TRBV5-6	TRBD2	17	TGTGCCAGCAGCTCTGAGACCCTAGCGGGGGGGACCAATGAGCAGTTCTTC	CASSSETLAGGTNEQFF
NA	TRBJ1-1	TRBV11-3	NA	13	TGTGCCAGCAGTGACAGGTTGAACACTGAAGCTTTCTTT	CASSDRLNTEAFF
NA	TRBJ2-4	TRBV7-9	TRBD2	18	TGTGCCAGCAGCTTATCAAGCGGGAGGATCCTAGCCAAAAACATTCAGTACTTC	CASSLSSGRILAKNIQYF
NA	TRBJ1-5	TRBV10-3	NA	14	TGTGCCATCTTCAGCGGGGAAAGCAATCAGCCCCAGCATTTT	CAIFSGESNQPQHF
NA	TRBJ1-1	TRBV5-1	TRBD1	15	TGCGCCAGCAGCCTCCGGGACAGGGGGGCCACTGAAGCTTTCTTT	CASSLRDRGATEAFF
NA	TRBJ1-2	TRBV7-2	NA	15	TGTGCCAGCAGCGATAACTCGAACGCGGGCTATGGCTACACCTTC	CASSDNSNAGYGYTF
NA	TRBJ2-5	TRBV11-1	TRBD1	16	TGTGCCAGCAGCTTCCCCCTGACAGGGGACCAAGAGACCCAGTACTTC	CASSFPLTGDQETQYF
NA	TRBJ2-1	TRBV7-2	NA	14	TGTGCCAGCAGTTCTGACACGTCCTACAATGAGCAGTTCTTC	CASSSDTSYNEQFF
NA	TRBJ2-7	TRBV5-4	NA	13	TGTGCCAGCAGCTACCGGGAAGGAAGCGAGCAGTACTTC	CASSYREGSEQYF
NA	TRBJ2-1	TRBV28	TRBD2	15	TGTGCCAGCAGTCTCGCCGGGACTAGCGCCAATGAGCAGTTCTTC	CASSLAGTSANEQFF
NA	TRBJ1-3	TRBV18	TRBD1	15	TGTGCCAGCTCACCGGGAAGGGGGCGGAGAGGCACCATATATTTT	CASSPGRGRRGTIYF
NA	TRBJ2-1	TRBV7-3	TRBD1	16	TGTGCCAGCAGCTCGCTACCGGGACAGACCTACAATGAGCAGTTCTTC	CASSSLPGQTYNEQFF
NA	TRBJ1-2	TRBV5-4	NA	12	TGTGCCAGCAGCCTACGGGGGGGTGGCTACACCTTC	CASSLRGGGYTF
few	TRBJ2-3	TRBV14	NA	11	TGTGCCAGCAGCTACACAGATACGCAGTATTTT	CASSYTDTQYF
NA	TRBJ2-1	TRBV18	TRBD1	15	TGTGCCAGCTCACCACAGGGGACAGCGCAACAAGAGCAGTTCTTC	CASSPQGTAQQEQFF
NA	TRBJ2-3	TRBV9	NA	13	TGTGCCAGCAGCGACGGGGTCTCAGATACGCAGTATTTT	CASSDGVSDTQYF
NA	TRBJ1-6	TRBV28	TRBD1	14	TGTGCCAGCAGTCCGGGACAGGCTCAATCACCCCTCCACTTT	CASSPGQAQSPLHF
NA	TRBJ2-2	TRBV7-8	TRBD2	15	TGTGCCAGCAGCTTGAAGCGGGAGGGTCACGGGGAGCTGTTTTTT	CASSLKREGHGELFF
NA	TRBJ2-2	TRBV7-3	NA	13	TGTGCCAGCAGCTTAAGTAGTTCCGGGGAGCTGTTTTTT	CASSLSSSGELFF
NA	TRBJ2-7	TRBV14	NA	16	TGTGCCAGCAGCCAAGCAGGGTCGGGCCTAACCTACGAGCAGTACTTC	CASSQAGSGLTYEQYF
NA	TRBJ1-5	TRBV7-2	NA	13	TGTGCCAGCAGCCCTGGGAGGAATCAGCCCCAGCATTTT	CASSPGRNQPQHF
NA	TRBJ2-7	TRBV7-2	NA	15	TGTGCCAGCAGCCCCCTTCCCGGGACATCCTACGAGCAGTACTTC	CASSPLPGTSYEQYF
NA	TRBJ2-1	TRBV5-4	TRBD2	18	TGTGCCAGCAGCTCTGGGGGTGCGGGGGGGAGCTCCTACAATGAGCAGTTCTTC	CASSSGGAGGSSYNEQFF
few	TRBJ1-5	TRBV6-6	TRBD1	15	TGTGCCAGCAGTTACCCACAGGGGAATGGTCAGCCCCAGCATTTT	CASSYPQGNGQPQHF
once	TRBJ1-1	TRBV28	NA	12	TGTGCCAGCAGCGTCAGGAACTTCGAAGCTTTCTTT	CASSVRNFEAFF
NA	TRBJ2-2	TRBV28	TRBD2	19	TGTGCCAGCAGTTTATTTCCTAGCGGGGGACGACCGAACACCGGGGAGCTGTTTTTT	CASSLFPSGGRPNTGELFF
NA	TRBJ1-5	TRBV28	TRBD1	18	TGTGCCAGCAGTTTCCCCGCAGGGGGCAGGGGTGAGGATCAGCCCCAGCATTTT	CASSFPAGGRGEDQPQHF
NA	TRBJ2-5	TRBV18	TRBD2	15	TGTGCCAGCTCTTCGACTAGCGGTGAAAGGGAGACCCAGTACTTC	CASSSTSGERETQYF
NA	TRBJ2-2	TRBV6-5	NA	13	TGTGCCAGCGGGAGGACCAACACCGGGGAGCTGTTTTTT	CASGRTNTGELFF
NA	TRBJ1-4	TRBV2	NA	14	TGTGCCAGCATTATGGGGCTGGCTAATGAAAAACTGTTTTTT	CASIMGLANEKLFF
NA	TRBJ2-3	TRBV19	TRBD2	17	TGTGCCAGTAGTATAGATCAACTAGCGGGAGGGGCAGATACGCAGTATTTT	CASSIDQLAGGADTQYF
NA	TRBJ1-5	TRBV25-1	TRBD1	15	TGTGCCAGCAGTGAATGGAAACAGGGGGCGCAGCCCCAGCATTTT	CASSEWKQGAQPQHF
NA	TRBJ2-5	TRBV27	TRBD2	17	TGTGCCAGCAGTCAAAGACTAGCGGGGGGGCTTAGAGAGACCCAGTACTTC	CASSQRLAGGLRETQYF
NA	TRBJ2-3	TRBV4-2	TRBD2	16	TGTGCCAGCAGCCAAGGGACTAGCGGGGGGGCAGATACGCAGTATTTT	CASSQGTSGGADTQYF
once	TRBJ2-5	TRBV10-3	TRBD2	16	TGTGCCATCAGTAAAGGACTAGCGGGGAAAAGGGAGACCCAGTACTTC	CAISKGLAGKRETQYF
NA	TRBJ2-3	TRBV19	NA	15	TGTGCCAGTAGTGGTACGGGAGCCCTCACAGATACGCAGTATTTT	CASSGTGALTDTQYF